Following are 6 T cell receptor beta chains from one sample sequenced in a study of OX40 agonist ivuxolimab in advanced cancers. Measured with immunoSEQ multiplex PCR; TCRdb has only the in-frame clones, and not every one. There are tens of thousands of clones in the sample; approximately 90% occur only once, and about 2.5% lies in the top ten. The sample in question was CD4+ or CD8+ T cells sorted from blood, obtained in a trial of the OX40 agonist ivuxolimab. The origin of the receptors is an adult with an advanced solid tumor such as melanoma, head and neck, liver or kidney cancer.

This clone showed up just once. This sequence joins TRBV6-1 and TRBJ2-5; TRBD1 matches 7 bases. The J call could be wrong; TRBJ2-7 is a better fit for the DNA end. The germline V gene has CDR1 MNHNS and CDR2 SASEGT. This CDR3 contains 15 residues. The CDR3, as DNA: TGTGCCAGCGGACGGGCCGAACAGGGGAACTACGAGCAGTACTTC. Residues: CASGRAEQGNYEQYF.

CDR3 bases: TGTGCCAGCAGCCAAGATGCGGCGGGAGAGACCAACAATGAGCAGTTCTTC. This gives the protein CASSQDAAGETNNEQFF. The rearrangement joins TRBV14 to TRBJ2-1, with TRBD2 matching over 7 bases. The length of the CDR3 is 17 residues. Germline V gene sequence: CDR1 SGHDN, CDR2 FVKESK. The V gene end was trimmed by 0 bases and the J gene end by 5 bases; junction bases not matched to a gene: 10. The whole variable domain, remainder taken from reference TRBV14 and TRBJ2-1, is EAGVTQFPSHSVIEKGQTVTLRCDPISGHDNLYWYRRVMGKEIKFLLHFVKESKQDESGMPNNRFLAERTGGTYSTLKVQPAELEDSGVYFCASSQDAAGETNNEQFFGPGTRLTVL.

This sequence joins TRBV18 and TRBJ2-3; tentative D call: TRBD2 (6 bases). In germline, CDR1 is KGHSH, CDR2 LQKENI. The CDR3 is made up of 13 amino acids. V lost 0 bases to trimming and J lost 5 bases, with 6 bases between them. The CDR3, as DNA: TGTGCCAGCTCACCACCAGCGGGAGATACGCAGTATTTT. Translating gives CASSPPAGDTQYF.

The chain links TRBV28 to TRBJ2-7; D may be TRBD1 (6 bases). Looked up from germline, CDR1 is MDHEN and CDR2 is SYDVKM. V lost 5 bases to trimming and J lost 6 bases, with 20 bases between them. The CDR3 length is 15 residues. The CDR3 protein is CASSEGDATPPEQYF. The CDR3 DNA follows: TGTGCCAGCAGTGAGGGGGACGCCACTCCCCCCGAGCAGTACTTC.

CDR3 amino acids: CASSLGTYGYTF. DNA for the CDR3: TGTGCCAGCAGTTTGGGAACCTATGGCTACACCTTC. The J gene is TRBJ1-2, the V gene TRBV28; no firm D call. This CDR3 has 12 amino acids. Per the germline V gene, CDR1 is MDHEN and CDR2 is SYDVKM. Trimming took off 3 bases at V and 4 bases at J, with 6 bases between the two ends.

This clone was picked up a small number of times. The chain uses TRBV7-2 and TRBJ2-5, with D possibly being TRBD1 (6 bases). Trimming removed 6 bases from V and 2 bases from J, with 16 bases in between. Germline CDR1 reads SGHTA; CDR2 reads FQGNSA. There are 15 residues in the CDR3. CDR3 sequence (DNA): TGTGCCAGCAGAATGGGTGGGGGCGGACAAGAGACCCAGTACTTC. It specifies CASRMGGGGQETQYF.